This T cell receptor (beta chain) came from a study of tumor and adjacent non-tumor tissue in lung cancer. At the level of the study: Samples averaged about 3.8 million productive TCRbeta reads each.

Comment on this clonotype: The CDR3 ends on some other residue instead of the conserved phenylalanine or tryptophan, so this is likely a read error.

No cell sorting was done before RNA was extracted from the tissue. CDR3 length equals 15 residues. Germline CDR1 is SGHNT and CDR2 is YENEEA. Three rounds of nested PCR, following a modified ARM-PCR protocol, produced the TCRbeta library. From the multiplex PCR reads, TCRdb called clonotypes with MiXCR, one entry per CDR3 protein. This sample has 200,000 to 250,000 distinct CDR3 sequences, with about 76% found just once. The TCR sequence derives from a man in his 60s with non-small cell lung cancer. The material sequenced was lung tumor tissue. The chain carries TRBV11-3 and TRBJ2-3; D possibly uses TRBD1 or TRBD2 (6 bases each). The CDR3, as DNA: TGCGTCAGCAGTTTCGTGAGGGGGGCGAGGGATACGCAGTATTAT. Encoded protein: CVSSFVRGARDTQYY.